The 8 T cell receptor beta chains below were found in one sample sequenced in a study of PD-1 blockade in classical Hodgkin lymphoma. Each of the patients experienced relapse following autologous stem cell transplantation, and their brentuximab vedotin exposure differed. Generated by immunoSEQ multiplex PCR, the TCRdb table keeps only in-frame clones and is missing some. This table has about 97,000 clones, approximately 88% appearing once. Material: peripheral blood mononuclear cells (PBMCs), obtained at baseline. These receptors originate from a human donor with classical Hodgkin lymphoma.

The CDR3 spells CASSLGRGISRGRSYEQYF. The CDR3 DNA is TGTGCCAGCAGCTTAGGACGGGGGATTAGTAGGGGCCGCTCCTACGAGCAGTACTTC. The V call is TRBV11-2, the J call TRBJ2-7, with a tentative D call TRBD2 (6 bases). Germline CDR1 and CDR2: SGHAT and FQNNGV. There are 19 residues in the CDR3. Trimming shortened V by 1 base and J by 0 bases, and 22 bases separated the two germline ends. Based on the CDR3 plus reference TRBV11-2 and TRBJ2-7, the full variable domain is EAGVAQSPRYKIIEKRQSVAFWCNPISGHATLYWYQQILGQGPKLLIQFQNNGVVDDSQLPKDRFSAERLKGVDSTLKIQPAKLEDSAVYLCASSLGRGISRGRSYEQYFGPGTRLTVT.

The chain joins TRBV5-1 to TRBJ2-3; D is ambiguous. Germline V lookup: CDR1 SGHRS, CDR2 YFSETQ. The CDR3 has 11 amino acids. V lost 5 bases to trimming and J lost 4 bases, with 5 bases between them. The CDR3 reads CASSRSDTQYF. The CDR3 DNA follows: TGCGCCAGCAGTAGATCAGATACGCAGTATTTT.

The V gene is TRBV9, the J gene TRBJ1-1; D is undetermined. V was trimmed by 0 bases and J by 6 bases, leaving 9 bases between them. Germline values: CDR1 SGDLS, CDR2 YYNGEE. The CDR3 runs to 13 residues. As DNA, the CDR3 is TGTGCCAGCAGCGTAGTTGAAGGGTCTGAAGCTTTCTTT. It specifies CASSVVEGSEAFF.

The J gene is TRBJ1-1, the V gene TRBV10-3; D unclear. V dropped 0 bases and J dropped 1 base, with 18 bases sitting between them. Germline loops: CDR1 ENHRY, CDR2 SYGVKD. The CDR3 is 18 amino acids. The chain's CDR3 is CAISESGGYGRGNTEAFF. As DNA, the CDR3 is TGTGCCATCAGTGAGTCGGGAGGGTACGGAAGAGGGAACACTGAAGCTTTCTTT.

The V call is TRBV15, the J call TRBJ2-5, with 8 bases fitting TRBD1. The ends lost 0 bases at V and 5 bases at J; junction bases unmatched: 5. The CDR3 is made up of 15 amino acids. Germline V CDR1 and CDR2: LNHNV, YYDKDF (reference sequence). CDR3 bases: TGTGCCACCAGCAGAGATCCAGGGGGCGACGAGACCCAGTACTTC. This sequence encodes CATSRDPGGDETQYF.

The chain uses TRBV10-3 and TRBJ2-5; no definite D call. Per the germline V gene, CDR1 is ENHRY and CDR2 is SYGVKD. The V end was cut by 6 bases, the J end by 4 bases, with 15 bases between. This CDR3 region has 14 residues. CDR3 amino acids: CAIRNSAVGETQYF. CDR3 sequence (DNA): TGTGCCATCAGGAACAGTGCGGTCGGAGAGACCCAGTACTTC.

The chain is built from TRBV9 and TRBJ2-3; D gene uncertain. Trimming stripped 2 bases from V and 3 bases from J, with 7 bases between. Germline CDR1 reads SGDLS; CDR2 reads YYNGEE. CDR3 length equals 13 residues. The CDR3, as DNA: TGTGCCAGCAGCGTCGGCCGAACAGATACGCAGTATTTT. It specifies CASSVGRTDTQYF.

This chain uses TRBV10-3 with TRBJ2-1; D remains ambiguous. Trimming took 10 bases from V and 9 from J, leaving 16 bases between them. Germline V CDR1 and CDR2: ENHRY, SYGVKD. The CDR3 sequence is 12 residues long. As DNA, the CDR3 is TGTGCCACAGAGTCCGAGTCGAGTGAGCAGTTCTTC. Translating gives CATESESSEQFF.